The 25 T cell receptor beta chains reported below all come from one sample, sequenced in a study of glioma-infiltrating T cells after dendritic cell vaccination. Using immunoSEQ multiplex PCR, the repertoire was profiled, and TCRdb retains in-frame clones only, with some absent. This table has 100,000 or so clones, 90% appearing once. Specified time point: after dendritic cell vaccination, including at tumor progression/relapse. The specimen comprised blood, sampled after dendritic cell vaccination. The receptors were sampled from a human donor with glioblastoma.

The chain joins TRBV19 to TRBJ1-1; possible D gene TRBD1, 6 bases. The germline V gene encodes CDR1 LNHDA and CDR2 SQIVND (reference sequence). CDR3 length: 12 amino acids. Trimming shortened V by 6 bases and J by 7 bases, and 12 bases separated the two germline ends. The CDR3 loop reads CASRDRDREAFF. CDR3 coding DNA: TGTGCCAGTAGGGACAGAGATCGTGAAGCTTTCTTT.

The chain recombines TRBV5-1 with TRBJ2-1; perhaps TRBD2 as D (6 bases). V lost 0 bases and J lost 7, with 17 bases in between. The CDR3 totals 16 residues. Germline lookup yields CDR1 SGHRS and CDR2 YFSETQ. CDR3 protein: CASSLAPGGTGNEQFF. CDR3 coding DNA: TGCGCCAGCAGCTTGGCTCCTGGCGGGACCGGAAATGAGCAGTTCTTC.

This clone was seen once. This chain connects TRBV7-8 to TRBJ2-2; the D is unclear. CDR1 is SGHVS and CDR2 is FQNEAQ in the germline V gene. The CDR3 has 15 amino acids. Between the trimmed V and J ends, which lost 1 base and 0 bases, there was a span of 6 bases. CDR3 amino acids: CASSLGGTNTGELFF. DNA of the CDR3: TGTGCCAGCAGCTTAGGAGGAACGAACACCGGGGAGCTGTTTTTT.

This chain joins TRBV5-6 and TRBJ2-7, with TRBD2 matching over 9 bases. The ends lost 0 bases at V and 4 bases at J; junction bases unmatched: 8. Germline CDR1 reads SGHDT; CDR2 reads YYEEEE. This CDR3 contains 16 residues. The CDR3 sequence is CASSLAWAGGSYEQYF. CDR3 bases: TGTGCCAGCAGCTTGGCCTGGGCGGGAGGGTCGTACGAGCAGTACTTC.

The chain recombines TRBV6-5 with TRBJ2-3, with 14 bases lining up with TRBD2. Unmatched junction bases numbered 5, after V lost 6 bases and J lost 6 bases. Germline lookup yields CDR1 MNHEY and CDR2 SVGAGI. The CDR3 is 15 amino acids. The DNA for the CDR3 is TGTGCCAGCAGCCGGGGACTAGCGGGAGTCGATACGCAGTATTTT. This codes for CASSRGLAGVDTQYF.

V usage is TRBV6-6 and J usage is TRBJ2-1, with D uncertain. This CDR3 comprises 16 residues. Germline CDR1 is MNHNY and CDR2 is SVGAGI (reference sequence). The germline V and J ends were trimmed by 2 bases and 4 bases, with 15 bases remaining between them. CDR3 protein: CASSYESPVNYNEQFF. CDR3 DNA: TGTGCCAGCAGTTACGAGTCCCCCGTGAATTACAATGAGCAGTTCTTC.

The rearrangement links TRBV21-1 to TRBJ2-2; the D segment call TRBD1 is taken from the table without a DNA check. TRBV21-1 is a pseudogene locus. CDR3 size: 14 residues. This CDR3 reads CASSTIQGAGELFF. In nucleotides, the CDR3 is TGTGCCAGCAGCACTATACAGGGGGCCGGGGAGCTGTTTTTT.

The rearrangement links TRBV6-4 to TRBJ1-2; 10 nucleotides agree with TRBD1. The CDR3 length is 14 residues. Germline V CDR1 and CDR2: MRHNA, SNTAGT. The junction had 1 base not matched to a gene; V was cut back by 2 bases and J by 4 bases. The CDR3 protein is CASSDGQGGYGYTF. The CDR3 DNA reads as TGTGCCAGCAGTGACGGACAGGGGGGCTATGGCTACACCTTC.

This chain connects TRBV9 to TRBJ2-7; the D gene is possibly TRBD2 (5 bases). This CDR3 is built from 19 residues. Germline assignment: CDR1 SGDLS and CDR2 YYNGEE. The V gene lost 4 bases and the J gene lost 2 bases, with 28 bases spanning the gap. The DNA for the CDR3 is TGTGCCAGCAGCCCAGAACCCTCTGGAGGACTTTCAACCGCCTACGAGCAGTACTTC. It specifies CASSPEPSGGLSTAYEQYF.

This sequence joins TRBV19 and TRBJ2-2, with D perhaps matching TRBD1 (5 bases). This CDR3 region has 13 residues. Trimming pared 4 bases from V and 6 bases from J, leaving 9 bases between. Germline V gene lookup returns CDR1 LNHDA and CDR2 SQIVND (reference sequence). The CDR3 region has the DNA TGTGCCAGTAGTAAAGGGGTTCCCGGGGAGCTGTTTTTT. Residues: CASSKGVPGELFF.

The chain links TRBV28 to TRBJ1-2; TRBD1 might be the D (5 bases). CDR1 MDHEN and CDR2 SYDVKM come from the germline V gene. V lost 5 bases to trimming and J lost 4 bases, with 11 bases between them. The CDR3 sequence is 13 residues long. CDR3 residues: CASSERDSYGYTF. The CDR3 DNA sequence: TGTGCCAGCAGTGAACGCGACAGCTATGGCTACACCTTC.

This clone is a singleton in its sample. V is TRBV7-9 and J is TRBJ2-7; 10 nucleotides agree with TRBD2. The CDR3 runs to 16 residues. The germline gives CDR1 SEHNR, CDR2 FQNEAQ (reference sequence). Trimming removed 0 bases from V and 1 base from J; junction bases left unmatched: 3. Here the CDR3 DNA reads TGTGCCAGCAGCTTAGCTACTAGCGGGGCATCCTACGAGCAGTACTTC. The encoded protein is CASSLATSGASYEQYF.

The table lists this clone with a few counts. This chain connects TRBV6-1 to TRBJ2-7; 8 nucleotides match TRBD2. The CDR3 extends over 15 amino acids. Per the germline V gene, CDR1 is MNHNS and CDR2 is SASEGT. V was clipped by 5 bases and J by 7 bases; unmatched bases: 13. The DNA for the CDR3 is TGTGCCAGCAGTCCGGCGGGGGGAGGGCCGCGGGAGCAGTACTTC. Protein sequence: CASSPAGGGPREQYF.

V usage is TRBV19 and J usage is TRBJ1-4; 8 bases are shared with TRBD1. With 3 bases clipped from V and 8 bases from J, the junction kept 8 bases outside the gene matches. Germline CDR1 is LNHDA and CDR2 is SQIVND (reference sequence). The CDR3 has 15 residues. The DNA of the CDR3 is TGTGCCAGTAGTATTGGGCAGGGGGCGATAGAAAAACTGTTTTTT. This sequence encodes CASSIGQGAIEKLFF.

The rearrangement joins TRBV4-1 to TRBJ1-1, with 8 bases identical to TRBD1. J gave up 7 bases and V 5 bases, and 9 bases lay outside the gene matches. Germline values: CDR1 MGHRA, CDR2 YSYEKL. This CDR3 region has 14 residues. In DNA form, the CDR3 reads TGCGCCAGCAGCGCCCGGACAGGGCACGATGAAGCTTTCTTT. The encoded protein is CASSARTGHDEAFF.

The genes are TRBV27 and TRBJ2-1; 9 bases are a match to TRBD2. The CDR3 has 16 amino acids. Germline values: CDR1 MNHEY, CDR2 SMNVEV (reference sequence). The junction had 6 bases not matched to a gene; V was cut back by 0 bases and J by 6 bases. The CDR3 region is CASSLSWGLAANEQFF. The CDR3 DNA sequence: TGTGCCAGCAGTTTATCCTGGGGACTAGCAGCCAATGAGCAGTTCTTC.

The gene calls are TRBV5-1 and TRBJ2-1; 13 nucleotides agree with TRBD2. Germline V CDR1 and CDR2: SGHRS, YFSETQ. This CDR3 is built from 16 residues. V trimming: 4 bases; J trimming: 4 bases; junction bases outside the gene matches: 5. The CDR3 bases are TGCGCCAGCAGCCCAGGGACTAGCGGGAAATACAATGAGCAGTTCTTC. Its translation is CASSPGTSGKYNEQFF.

V is TRBV2 and J is TRBJ1-4, with 10 bases that match TRBD1. The V segment lost 7 bases and the J segment 3 bases; nucleotides outside the gene matches: 5. The CDR3 is 15 residues long. Germline CDR1 SNHLY, CDR2 FYNNEI. CDR3 sequence reads: CASTRQGASNEKLFF. CDR3 DNA sequence: TGTGCCAGCACCAGACAGGGGGCTTCTAATGAAAAACTGTTTTTT.

As regards this clone: At one end, the junction sequence differs from germline, possibly due to a read error. The rearrangement joins TRBV29-1 to TRBJ2-7, with TRBD2 matching over 10 bases. The CDR3 contains 17 residues. Germline V gives CDR1 SQVTM, CDR2 ANQGSEA. As DNA, the CDR3 is TGCAGCGTCGAAGGGGCTAGCGGGGGCCATTCGGCCTACGAGCAGTACTTC. Protein product: CSVEGASGGHSAYEQYF.

This chain uses TRBV18 with TRBJ1-5; maybe TRBD1 (5 bases). CDR1 is KGHSH, CDR2 LQKENI, per germline. The CDR3 sequence is 13 residues long. The V and J ends lost 2 bases and 4 bases respectively, with 6 bases between them. The CDR3 nucleotides are TGTGCCAGCTCACCAGACAGAAATCAGCCCCAGCATTTT. Protein product: CASSPDRNQPQHF.

V usage is TRBV2 and J usage is TRBJ2-5; 7 bases line up with TRBD2. V dropped 5 bases and J dropped 3; count of bases not matched to a gene: 6. The CDR3 has 14 residues. The germline CDR1 and CDR2 sequences are SNHLY and FYNNEI. This chain's CDR3 is CASSILAAEETQYF. CDR3 DNA sequence: TGTGCCAGCAGTATTCTAGCGGCCGAAGAGACCCAGTACTTC.

The chain joins TRBV7-2 to TRBJ2-2; perhaps TRBD1 as D (8 bases). The germline V gene encodes CDR1 SGHTA and CDR2 FQGNSA. The length of the CDR3 is 15 residues. V was shortened by 5 bases and J by 4 bases, with 14 bases between the two germline ends. CDR3 nucleotides: TGTGCCAGCAGCCGAACAGGGGGGGTCACCGGGGAGCTGTTTTTT. As protein: CASSRTGGVTGELFF.

There are a few counts of this clone. V and J are TRBV6-1 and TRBJ2-3; perhaps TRBD2 as D (5 bases). V was cut by 1 base and J by 4 bases, with 6 bases left in between. Germline V gene lookup returns CDR1 MNHNS and CDR2 SASEGT. The CDR3 is 13 amino acids. For the CDR3, the DNA is TGTGCCAGCAGTGAAGGGGGAGCAGATACGCAGTATTTT. Amino acid sequence: CASSEGGADTQYF.

The chain uses TRBV2 and TRBJ1-2, with unresolved D. Per the germline V gene, CDR1 is SNHLY and CDR2 is FYNNEI. The CDR3 is 14 residues long. V lost 3 bases to trimming and J lost 4 bases, with 12 bases between them. CDR3 coding DNA: TGTGCCAGCAGTGAGCGCCTCTTCCTCTATGGCTACACCTTC. Amino acids: CASSERLFLYGYTF. Supplemented by reference TRBV2 and TRBJ1-2, the full variable domain reads EPEVTQTPSHQVTQMGQEVILRCVPISNHLYFYWYRQILGQKVEFLVSFYNNEISEKSEIFDDQFSVERPDGSNFTLKIRSTKLEDSAMYFCASSERLFLYGYTFGSGTRLTVV.

The chain links TRBV18 to TRBJ2-7; a possible D gene is TRBD1 (6 bases). This CDR3 contains 12 residues. The V gene lost 3 bases and the J gene lost 6 bases, with 9 bases spanning the gap. Germline V gene lookup returns CDR1 KGHSH and CDR2 LQKENI. CDR3 sequence reads: CASSPGQFEQYF. The CDR3, as DNA: TGTGCCAGCTCACCTGGACAGTTCGAGCAGTACTTC.